The present TCR beta chain was sequenced within a study of OX40 agonist ivuxolimab in advanced cancers. Study-level background: The patients' treatment was ivuxolimab, an agonistic anti-OX40 (CD134) antibody.

Some clones are missing from TCRdb's copy, which holds only in-frame ones; the method was immunoSEQ multiplex PCR. The table shows 60,000 to 85,000 clones, with around 81% occurring only once. Study outcomes and limitations: Antigen specificity remained undetermined for the expanded peripheral T cells.

Concerning this clone itself: Its antigen remains unidentified.

Germline-derived CDR1 and CDR2 are SGHTA and FQGNSA. The V and J ends lost 1 base and 0 bases respectively, with 16 bases between them. The CDR3 extends over 17 amino acids. The sequencing used CD4+ or CD8+ T cells sorted from blood, collected in a trial of the OX40 agonist ivuxolimab. The chain is built from TRBV7-2 and TRBJ2-7; TRBD2 might be the D (7 bases). The source is an adult with an advanced solid tumor such as melanoma, head and neck, liver or kidney cancer. Here the CDR3 reads CASSLGEGGGSSYEQYF. CDR3 in DNA: TGTGCCAGCAGCTTAGGAGAGGGAGGGGGGTCCTCCTACGAGCAGTACTTC.